These T cell receptor beta chains were read from a single sample in a study of blood T cell repertoires in COVID-19. Some clones are missing from TCRdb's copy, which holds only in-frame ones; the method was immunoSEQ multiplex PCR. Altogether more than 450,000 clones are present, around 90% being singletons, with the ten largest covering roughly 0.72%. The source material was PBMCs or T cells enriched from blood (not recorded which). Receptors originate from a woman between 18 and 30 years old who had recovered from COVID-19. Each CDR3 is given without its conserved first and last residue. Clone sizes are given selectively: once, few, many, or a class where the clone is expanded.

J gene: TRBJ2-2; clone size: NA; V gene: TRBV12-3/TRBV12-4; CDR3 protein: ASTLGTGELF
J gene: TRBJ2-3; clone size: NA; V gene: TRBV7-9; CDR3 protein: ASSLTGLDTQY
J gene: TRBJ2-2; clone size: NA; V gene: TRBV30; CDR3 protein: ARISGVMMTGELF
J gene: TRBJ1-1; clone size: few; V gene: TRBV3-1/TRBV3-2; CDR3 protein: ASSRNLGQSNTEAF
J gene: TRBJ1-2; clone size: NA; V gene: TRBV6-5; CDR3 protein: ASSKTGGYGYT
J gene: TRBJ1-2; clone size: NA; V gene: TRBV10-3; CDR3 protein: AISLQGTYGYT
J gene: TRBJ2-7; clone size: NA; V gene: TRBV2; CDR3 protein: ASSKVGQGLYEQY
J gene: TRBJ1-6; clone size: NA; V gene: TRBV2; CDR3 protein: ASSEAPGGDNSPLH
J gene: TRBJ1-1; clone size: NA; V gene: TRBV28; CDR3 protein: ASSETVWAF
J gene: TRBJ1-6; clone size: NA; V gene: TRBV5-1; CDR3 protein: ASSLRPPEATFNSPLH
J gene: TRBJ2-1; clone size: NA; V gene: TRBV9; CDR3 protein: ASSRGVHNEQF
J gene: TRBJ2-3; clone size: NA; V gene: TRBV29-1; CDR3 protein: SVALTNRDPTDTQY
J gene: TRBJ2-1; clone size: NA; V gene: TRBV2; CDR3 protein: ASTRYRGFSYNEQF
J gene: TRBJ1-1; clone size: NA; V gene: TRBV4-1; CDR3 protein: ASSLRQGAGAEAF
J gene: TRBJ2-3; clone size: NA; V gene: TRBV5-1; CDR3 protein: ASSFTGTVFTDTQY
J gene: TRBJ2-5; clone size: NA; V gene: TRBV19; CDR3 protein: ASSPWDSPGETQY
J gene: TRBJ2-3; clone size: NA; V gene: TRBV2; CDR3 protein: ASLGGLAGGTDTQY
J gene: TRBJ1-5; clone size: NA; V gene: TRBV25-1; CDR3 protein: ASSDPGGSQPQH
J gene: TRBJ1-1; clone size: NA; V gene: TRBV30; CDR3 protein: AWNSVFRAEAF
J gene: TRBJ1-1; clone size: many; V gene: TRBV4-1; CDR3 protein: ASMGTGGRTEAF
J gene: TRBJ1-1; clone size: NA; V gene: TRBV6-5; CDR3 protein: ASSWTGMNTEAF
J gene: TRBJ1-1; clone size: once; V gene: TRBV18; CDR3 protein: ASSPPAGGDTEAF
J gene: TRBJ1-3; clone size: NA; V gene: TRBV5-1; CDR3 protein: ASSLTSGNTIY
J gene: TRBJ1-4; clone size: NA; V gene: TRBV4-1; CDR3 protein: ASSQVTDEKLF
J gene: TRBJ1-4; clone size: few; V gene: TRBV2; CDR3 protein: ASNIQGYNEKLF
J gene: TRBJ2-3; clone size: NA; V gene: TRBV4-1; CDR3 protein: ASRNPGQRSSTDTQY
J gene: TRBJ2-4; clone size: NA; V gene: TRBV30; CDR3 protein: AWSLTGRQNIQY
J gene: TRBJ1-5; clone size: NA; V gene: TRBV7-2; CDR3 protein: ASSLDIRGPQH